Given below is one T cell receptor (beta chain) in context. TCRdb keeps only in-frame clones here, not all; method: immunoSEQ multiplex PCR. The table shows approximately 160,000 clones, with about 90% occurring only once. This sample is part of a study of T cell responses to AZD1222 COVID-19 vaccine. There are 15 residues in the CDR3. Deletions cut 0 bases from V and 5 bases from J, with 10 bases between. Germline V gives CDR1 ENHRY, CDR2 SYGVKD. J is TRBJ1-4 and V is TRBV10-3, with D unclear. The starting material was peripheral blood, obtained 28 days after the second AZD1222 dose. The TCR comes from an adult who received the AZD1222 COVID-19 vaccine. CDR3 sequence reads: CAISESSRLNEKLFF. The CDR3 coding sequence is TGTGCCATCAGTGAGTCGAGCAGGCTAAATGAAAAACTGTTTTTT.